This T cell receptor (beta chain) was observed in a study of blood T cell repertoires in COVID-19. The wider study: COVID-19 samples, acute and convalescent, were from the United States, Italy and Spain. The analysed material was cDNA or gDNA that came from T cells, B-cell-depleted T cells, or PBMCs.

Under the authors' procedure: Reference gene primers were amplified, and this amplification served to estimate nucleated cell counts. Clones were sequenced by immunoSEQ multiplex PCR, and TCRdb holds only the in-frame ones, with some missing. D and trimming were read from the DNA, whereas the V and J calls and clone size are those reported in that table. The data hold around 200,000 clones, with roughly 81% observed a single time. There are a few counts of this clone. Germline loops: CDR1 MNHNY, CDR2 SVGAGI (reference sequence). V lost 7 bases to trimming and J lost 0 bases, with 10 bases between them. The CDR3 contains 14 residues.

J is TRBJ1-5 and V is TRBV6-6; no clear D. The TCR originated in a woman of 80 years or more with acute or convalescent COVID-19. Sequenced material: peripheral blood. DNA for the CDR3: TGTGCCAGCAAGACGACTTATAGCAATCAGCCCCAGCATTTT. Its protein is CASKTTYSNQPQHF.